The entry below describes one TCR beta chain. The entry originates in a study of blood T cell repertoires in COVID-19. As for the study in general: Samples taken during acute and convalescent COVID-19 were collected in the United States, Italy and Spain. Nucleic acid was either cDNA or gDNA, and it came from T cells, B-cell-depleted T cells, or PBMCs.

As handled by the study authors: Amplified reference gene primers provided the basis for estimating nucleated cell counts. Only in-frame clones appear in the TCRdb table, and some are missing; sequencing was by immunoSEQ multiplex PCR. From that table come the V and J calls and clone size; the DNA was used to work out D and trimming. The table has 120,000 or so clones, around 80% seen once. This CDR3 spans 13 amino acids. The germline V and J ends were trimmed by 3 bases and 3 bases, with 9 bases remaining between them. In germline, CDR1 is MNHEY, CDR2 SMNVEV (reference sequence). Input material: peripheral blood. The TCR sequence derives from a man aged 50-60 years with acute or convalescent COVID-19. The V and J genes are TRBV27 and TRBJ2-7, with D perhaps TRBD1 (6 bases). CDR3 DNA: TGTGCCAGCAGTTTCGGGACAAACTACGAGCAGTACTTC. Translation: CASSFGTNYEQYF.